This note documents a single T cell receptor (beta chain) sequence. This clonotype was seen a few times. It lacks a known antigen. The sample holds no much larger clone one base away, and base qualities are not on file. These data come from a study of T cells after yellow fever vaccination (dated 2019 in TCRdb). Broadly, across the study: The SMART-Seq v4 Ultra Low Input RNA kit was used to prepare libraries from fractions with low cell numbers. To follow T-cell clones before and after primary and booster YFV17D yellow fever vaccination, bulk TCR alpha and beta repertoires were sequenced over time. Two healthy male donors made up the cohort, one aged 18 to 29 years and the other aged 30 to 40 years. Blood was collected at multiple timepoints before and after primary and secondary immunization, and bulk PBMC replicates and cell subsets were isolated. Broader findings and caveats from the paper: The secondary T-cell response was weaker than the primary response but faster, peaking on day 5 instead of day 15. Only a couple of donors were included in the study, so the extent to which the findings can be generalized is limited. Because abundant contaminating clonotypes from the bulk population could be contained in FACS-sorted repertoires, computational filtering was required. Most clones expanded after primary vaccination were re-detected after the booster (around 96% of CD4 and more than 70% of CD8), suggesting broad memory maintenance. A small fraction of clonotypes appeared in both the CD4 and CD8 compartments, likely as a result of convergent recombination.

TCR cDNA was synthesized by 5'RACE template switching, through which a universal primer site and unique molecular identifiers were introduced. Priming of cDNA synthesis was performed from both the TCR alpha and TCR beta constant segments. Library amplification involved two PCR steps, and the second step added sample barcodes and sequencing adapters. Sequencing of libraries was performed on Illumina HiSeq 2500 (2x100 bp) or NovaSeq (2x150 bp). The authors' analysis ran thus. Reads were demultiplexed and collapsed into UMI consensus sequences with MIGEC, and V(D)J alignment was performed with MiXCR. Clonotypes responding to the vaccine were identified with edgeR on replicate PBMC samples, with the criteria of FDR below 0.01 and a log2 fold change above 5 up to day 15. Each bulk clonotype was labeled CD4 or CD8 based on which sequenced repertoire, CD4 or CD8, contained the clonotype at higher abundance. TCRdb reran the public reads through fastp at Q25 and MiXCR, keeping productive beta chains. Rows are unified per CDR3 protein, each entry keeping the most common DNA and genes. TCRdb, not the original authors, processed these V and J calls. The sample data list 500,000 to 550,000 distinct CDR3 sequences, and about a fifth of these were observed just once. About a sixth of the sample lies in the top ten.

The treatment or condition label on this specimen signifies: live attenuated yellow fever vaccine strain. Two biological replicates of bulk PBMCs were collected at each blood-draw timepoint. PBMCs were isolated from peripheral blood using a standard Ficoll-Paque protocol. TriZol was used to extract RNA from bulk PBMCs, CD4 and CD8 fractions, and dextramer-positive and dextramer-negative fractions. The specimen was PBMCs, collected more than 20 days after the first yellow fever vaccination. The receptor was derived from a young man who received the YFV17D yellow fever vaccine.

The CDR3: CATSSLRGQATVQYF. The nucleotide sequence is given as TGTGCCACCAGCAGCCTTCGTGGACAGGCTACGGTCCAGTACTTC. The chain links TRBV15 with TRBJ2-5; 7 junctional bases match TRBD1. The CDR3, from cysteine to phenylalanine, totals 15 residues. Just the 45-base CDR3 DNA is kept, in frame starting at base 1. Based on the germline V gene (reference sequence), the CDR1 and CDR2 sequences are LNHNV and YYDKDF. The V end gives up 3 bases and the J end 10 bases, leaving 14 bases in the junction not matched to a gene.